This passage covers 28 T cell receptor beta chains from one sample sequenced in a study of T-cell reconstitution after alpha-beta-depleted transplantation in children listed by TCRdb under 2016. Receptor libraries were prepared by PCR. The sequencing machine was an Illumina HiSeq 2500. Molecular barcoding was employed in the preparation of TCR libraries, with unique molecular identifiers being used to normalize TCRbeta repertoire quantification. The public reads were run again by TCRdb, first through fastp at Q25 and then through MiXCR, and only productive beta chains were kept. Identical CDR3 protein sequences are pooled into one entry, listed with their most common genes and DNA. The sample has under 25,000 distinct CDR3 sequences on record, 10% to 15% of them singletons. The ten largest clones add up to around 38% of the sample. This specimen's time point label, interpreted: day 60 (about 2 months) after transplantation. What this sample's treatment or condition label stands for: allogeneic hematopoietic cell transplantation with graft depleted of TCRalphabeta T cells and CD19 B cells.

Specimen: PBMCs, mostly from graft donor cells, collected 60 days after TCRalphabeta/CD19-depleted stem cell transplant. The receptors derive from a female patient younger than 10 who had a stem cell transplant for congenital amegakaryocytic thrombocytopenia, so the T cells may come from the graft donor.

This clonotype was seen many times. The chain is built from TRBV20-1 and TRBJ2-4, with D possibly called TRBD1 or TRBD2 (5 bases each). CDR3 length equals 19 residues. Germline-derived CDR1 and CDR2 are DFQATT and SNEGSKA (reference sequence). Deletions cut 5 bases from V and 4 bases from J, with 30 bases between. The CDR3 DNA is TGCAGTGCTGAGGACCGGGACCCCGACTTAAAGGTGGCAAAAAACATTCAGTACTTC. Residues: CSAEDRDPDLKVAKNIQYF.

This clonotype has a count of ten or more. The rearrangement links TRBV5-1 to TRBJ1-1; 8 bases map to TRBD1. The CDR3 has 16 residues. Germline CDR1 is SGHRS and CDR2 is YFSETQ. V lost 0 bases, J lost 3 bases, and 7 bases stayed unmatched. Here the CDR3 reads CASSLGGQEPYTEAFF. The CDR3 DNA reads TGCGCCAGCAGCTTGGGGGGACAGGAGCCCTACACTGAAGCTTTCTTT.

This clonotype has just one count. This chain joins TRBV28 and TRBJ2-7; no clear D gene. Trimming took off 4 bases at V and 0 bases at J, with 13 bases between the two ends. The CDR3 totals 15 residues. Germline lookup yields CDR1 MDHEN and CDR2 SYDVKM. The CDR3 DNA reads as TGTGCCAGCAGTTCCGCAGGAACCAGCTCCTACGAGCAGTACTTC. Protein sequence: CASSSAGTSSYEQYF. Combining the CDR3 with reference TRBV28 and TRBJ2-7 gives the whole variable domain DVKVTQSSRYLVKRTGEKVFLECVQDMDHENMFWYRQDPGLGLRLIYFSYDVKMKEKGDIPEGYSVSREKKERFSLILESASTNQTSMYLCASSSAGTSSYEQYFGPGTRLTVT.

There are many counts of this clonotype. The chain has TRBV2 and TRBJ2-1; 9 positions agree with TRBD1. Germline V CDR1 and CDR2: SNHLY, FYNNEI. The junction had 10 bases not matched to a gene; V was cut back by 7 bases and J by 3 bases. The CDR3 is 16 amino acids. The CDR3 sequence: CASTTYPGQGYNEQFF. The CDR3 region has the DNA TGTGCCAGCACCACTTACCCGGGACAGGGCTACAATGAGCAGTTCTTC. Full variable domain (remainder filled in from reference TRBV2 and TRBJ2-1): EPEVTQTPSHQVTQMGQEVILRCVPISNHLYFYWYRQILGQKVEFLVSFYNNEISEKSEIFDDQFSVERPDGSNFTLKIRSTKLEDSAMYFCASTTYPGQGYNEQFFGPGTRLTVL.

Concerning this clonotype: At one of its ends the junction is not consistent with the germline gene, which may arise from a read error. The gene calls are TRBV12-3 or TRBV12-4 and TRBJ2-3; 10 bases fit TRBD2. The CDR3 is 18 residues long. The CDR3 loop is CTSRPSGRGLTVTDTQYF. In nucleotides, the CDR3 is TGTACCAGCAGACCAAGCGGGAGGGGCCTAACTGTGACAGATACGCAGTATTTT.

In its sample, this clonotype was seen many times. This chain connects TRBV20-1 to TRBJ1-6; D is ambiguous. The CDR3 totals 16 residues. Trimming cost V 5 bases and J 2 bases, with 16 bases left between them. The germline V gene has CDR1 DFQATT and CDR2 SNEGSKA (reference sequence). CDR3 in amino acids: CSAAQIRSTYNSPLHF. The CDR3 DNA sequence: TGCAGTGCTGCGCAAATCCGGTCAACCTATAATTCACCCCTCCACTTT.

This clonotype has a count of ten or more. The rearrangement joins TRBV18 to TRBJ1-2; perhaps TRBD1 as D (5 bases). CDR3 size: 15 residues. V lost 3 bases to trimming and J lost 3 bases, with 14 bases between them. The V gene's germline CDR1 is KGHSH and CDR2 LQKENI. The CDR3 spells CASSPRQGGDYGYTF. CDR3 DNA: TGTGCCAGCTCACCGCGACAAGGAGGGGACTATGGCTACACCTTC. Complete variable domain (other parts from reference TRBV18 and TRBJ1-2): NAGVMQNPRHLVRRRGQEARLRCSPMKGHSHVYWYRQLPEEGLKFMVYLQKENIIDESGMPKERFSAEFPKEGPSILRIQQVVRGDSAAYFCASSPRQGGDYGYTFGSGTRLTVV.

Remarks on this clonotype: One end of the junction is discordant with germline, which a read error may explain. The chain uses TRBV10-3 and TRBJ2-3, with 9 bases that match TRBD1. CDR1 is ENHRY, CDR2 SYGVKD, per germline. This CDR3 contains 13 residues. CDR3 region: CATWDRESDKQYF. CDR3 nucleotides: TGTGCCACCTGGGACAGGGAGTCGGATAAGCAGTATTTT.

The chain joins TRBV29-1 to TRBJ2-5; D uncertain. V lost 6 bases and J lost 3, with 8 bases in between. CDR3 length: 11 amino acids. CDR1 is SQVTM and CDR2 is ANQGSEA in the germline V gene. CDR3 nucleotides: TGCAGCGTCGGACGGAAAGAGACCCAGTACTTC. Translated, it gives CSVGRKETQYF.

This clonotype was counted many times. The rearrangement uses TRBV30 and TRBJ2-2, with D uncertain. V was shortened by 4 bases and J by 6 bases, with 15 bases between the two germline ends. There are 14 residues in the CDR3. Germline V gives CDR1 GTSNPN, CDR2 SVGIG (reference sequence). DNA of the CDR3: TGTGCCTGGACTCCAGTTTCTTCATCCGGGGAGCTGTTTTTT. Protein sequence: CAWTPVSSSGELFF.

This clonotype was observed at least ten times. The chain links TRBV5-1 to TRBJ1-1, with D possibly being TRBD1 (5 bases). The CDR3 has 15 residues. CDR1 is SGHRS and CDR2 is YFSETQ in the germline V gene. Trimming cost V 0 bases and J 9 bases, with 18 bases left between them. CDR3 sequence: CASSLAGTGRPQAFF. CDR3 DNA sequence: TGCGCCAGCAGCTTGGCCGGGACGGGCAGACCACAAGCTTTCTTT.

This clonotype was recorded at least ten times. The chain couples TRBV7-9 to TRBJ1-2, with D maybe TRBD1 (6 bases). V gave up 8 bases and J gave up 6 bases, with 16 bases separating them. Looked up from germline, CDR1 is SEHNR and CDR2 is FQNEAQ (reference sequence). The CDR3 is 13 residues long. The CDR3 region is CASLRIGGNGYTF. The CDR3 DNA is TGTGCCAGCTTAAGGATAGGGGGGAATGGCTACACCTTC. Filled out from reference TRBV7-9 and TRBJ1-2, the complete variable domain reads DTGVSQNPRHKITKRGQNVTFRCDPISEHNRLYWYRQTLGQGPEFLTYFQNEAQLEKSRLLSDRFSAERPKGSFSTLEIQRTEQGDSAMYLCASLRIGGNGYTFGSGTRLTVV.

This clonotype has a count of ten or more. The J gene is TRBJ2-5, the V gene TRBV14; D is perhaps TRBD1 or TRBD2 (5 bases each). V was cut by 5 bases and J by 5 bases, with 15 bases left in between. Germline CDR1 and CDR2: SGHDN and FVKESK. This CDR3 is built from 14 residues. The CDR3 bases are TGTGCCAGCAGCTCCCCGGGACCCTTGGAGACCCAGTACTTC. Encoded protein: CASSSPGPLETQYF.

This clonotype was recorded many times. The chain joins TRBV12-3 or TRBV12-4 to TRBJ2-1, with 9 bases that match TRBD2. This CDR3 comprises 15 residues. The V segment lost 5 bases and the J segment 4 bases; nucleotides outside the gene matches: 6. CDR3 amino acids: CASSRLREGYNEQFF. CDR3 sequence (DNA): TGTGCCAGCAGTAGGTTGCGGGAGGGTTACAATGAGCAGTTCTTC.

This chain uses TRBV7-9 with TRBJ1-2; 7 nucleotides line up with TRBD1. The V and J ends lost 1 base and 8 bases, in that order; junction bases with no gene match: 13. The CDR3 is 16 amino acids. Germline V gives CDR1 SEHNR, CDR2 FQNEAQ (reference sequence). DNA for the CDR3: TGTGCCAGCAGCTTAGGGACAGGCTCCAGTCGGGGGGGCTACACCTTC. Protein sequence: CASSLGTGSSRGGYTF.

The chain recombines TRBV10-3 with TRBJ2-7; a possible D gene is TRBD1 (5 bases). Germline-derived CDR1 and CDR2 are ENHRY and SYGVKD. This CDR3 region has 14 residues. V shed 4 bases and J shed 7 bases, with 17 bases lying between them. The CDR3, as DNA: TGTGCCATCAGTGGCCTTCTTGACAGCAATGAGCAGTACTTC. Encoded protein: CAISGLLDSNEQYF.

V is TRBV15 and J is TRBJ2-2, with 10 bases aligning to TRBD2. The germline V gene has CDR1 LNHNV and CDR2 YYDKDF (reference sequence). The CDR3 extends over 18 amino acids. V trimming: 2 bases; J trimming: 0 bases; junction bases outside the gene matches: 6. The CDR3 protein is CATSRPGLADTNTGELFF. In DNA form, the CDR3 reads TGTGCCACCAGCAGACCCGGACTAGCGGATACGAACACCGGGGAGCTGTTTTTT. Using reference TRBV15 and TRBJ2-2 for the parts outside the CDR3, the full variable domain is DAMVIQNPRYQVTQFGKPVTLSCSQTLNHNVMYWYQQKSSQAPKLLFHYYDKDFNNEADTPDNFQSRRPNTSFCFLDIRSPGLGDTAMYLCATSRPGLADTNTGELFFGEGSRLTVL.

This clonotype was recorded many times. The chain combines TRBV20-1 with TRBJ2-7; 7 bases map to TRBD2. CDR1 DFQATT and CDR2 SNEGSKA come from the germline V gene (reference sequence). CDR3 length equals 13 residues. The V and J ends lost 3 bases and 2 bases, in that order; junction bases with no gene match: 4. The CDR3 coding sequence is TGCAGTGCTAGTGCGGGAGCAACCTACGAGCAGTACTTC. Protein product: CSASAGATYEQYF.

This clonotype was seen ten or more times. This sequence joins TRBV20-1 and TRBJ2-5; TRBD2 aligns across 7 bases. Germline V CDR1 and CDR2: DFQATT, SNEGSKA (reference sequence). The CDR3 loop spans 15 amino acids. V was clipped by 0 bases and J by 1 base; unmatched bases: 5. This chain's CDR3 is CSARDPLAAQETQYF. The CDR3 region has the DNA TGCAGTGCTAGAGATCCCCTAGCGGCCCAAGAGACCCAGTACTTC.

This clonotype was seen repeatedly, ten times or more. The rearrangement uses TRBV2 and TRBJ1-5; no definite D call. V lost 6 bases to trimming and J lost 9 bases, with 12 bases between them. CDR3 length equals 12 residues. Germline values: CDR1 SNHLY, CDR2 FYNNEI. Written as DNA, the CDR3 is TGTGCCAGCAGCCAGCACTTCTGGCCCCAGCATTTT. It encodes CASSQHFWPQHF.

This clonotype was seen many times. The genes are TRBV20-1 and TRBJ2-1; 7 nucleotides match TRBD2. CDR1 and CDR2 (germline): DFQATT, SNEGSKA (reference sequence). V dropped 0 bases and J dropped 5; count of bases not matched to a gene: 4. The CDR3 has 14 residues. In DNA, the CDR3 is TGCAGTGCTAGAGACGCGGGAGCGAACAATGAGCAGTTCTTC. It translates to CSARDAGANNEQFF.

This clonotype was counted ten times or more. The chain recombines TRBV30 with TRBJ2-1, with D unresolved. The CDR3 runs 11 residues. Trimming cost V 2 bases and J 5 bases, with 4 bases left between them. From germline, CDR1 is GTSNPN and CDR2 SVGIG (reference sequence). Here the CDR3 DNA reads TGTGCCTGGAGTCGTAACAATGAGCAGTTCTTC. Translated: CAWSRNNEQFF.

This clonotype is termed medium-sized (0.01 to 0.1%). This chain joins TRBV20-1 and TRBJ2-7; the D gene could be TRBD1 or TRBD2 (6 bases each). Germline CDR1 is DFQATT and CDR2 is SNEGSKA (reference sequence). CDR3 length: 13 residues. Trimming pared 3 bases from V and 7 bases from J, leaving 16 bases between. This CDR3 reads CSASPSGGGEQYF. The CDR3 DNA reads TGCAGTGCTAGTCCCAGCGGAGGGGGGGAGCAGTACTTC.

This clonotype was detected many times. CDR3 region: CASSGRGYEQYF. The CDR3 coding sequence is TGTGCCAGCAGCGGCAGGGGTTACGAGCAGTACTTC. The J gene is TRBJ2-7, the V gene TRBV7-2, with D tentatively TRBD1 (6 bases). The CDR3 runs 12 residues. Germline CDR1 and CDR2: SGHTA and FQGNSA. Trimming pared 5 bases from V and 4 bases from J, leaving 9 bases between. Based on the CDR3 plus reference TRBV7-2 and TRBJ2-7, the full variable domain is GAGVSQSPSNKVTEKGKDVELRCDPISGHTALYWYRQSLGQGLEFLIYFQGNSAPDKSGLPSDRFSAERTGGSVSTLTIQRTQQEDSAVYLCASSGRGYEQYFGPGTRLTVT.

In its sample, this clonotype was seen many times. The chain links TRBV11-2 to TRBJ2-7; weak D call: TRBD2 (6 bases). The CDR3 runs 13 residues. The V and J ends lost 4 bases and 5 bases respectively, with 12 bases between them. Germline V gene sequence: CDR1 SGHAT, CDR2 FQNNGV. The CDR3 DNA is TGTGCCAGCAGCTGGGGGGACTTCAACGAGCAGTACTTC. Translation: CASSWGDFNEQYF.

The chain carries TRBV7-6 and TRBJ2-1; TRBD2 matches at 7 bases. The junction had 9 bases not matched to a gene; V was cut back by 0 bases and J by 7 bases. The CDR3 loop spans 16 amino acids. Germline V gene data show CDR1 as SGHVS and CDR2 as FNYEAQ. The CDR3 spells CASSLAYRTRANEQFF. The DNA of the CDR3 is TGTGCCAGCAGCTTAGCCTATCGGACTAGAGCTAATGAGCAGTTCTTC.

This clonotype has at least ten counts. This sequence joins TRBV20-1 and TRBJ2-7, with TRBD2 identical over 12 bases. The V gene end was trimmed by 3 bases and the J gene end by 5 bases; junction bases not matched to a gene: 5. The CDR3 covers 14 residues. The germline gives CDR1 DFQATT, CDR2 SNEGSKA (reference sequence). CDR3 bases: TGCAGTGCTAGCCGACTAGCGGGAGTCCACGAGCAGTACTTC. Translation gives CSASRLAGVHEQYF.

This clonotype has a count of ten or more. The chain employs TRBV12-3 or TRBV12-4 and TRBJ2-7; perhaps TRBD2 as D (5 bases). V was pared by 2 bases and J by 2 bases, with 10 bases between. The CDR3 extends over 14 amino acids. The CDR3 DNA reads TGTGCCAGCAGTTTAATGGGAGCAGCCTACGAGCAGTACTTC. It specifies CASSLMGAAYEQYF.